This T cell receptor (beta chain) was retrieved from a study of T cell repertoires in ileal Crohn's disease. Clones were sequenced by immunoSEQ multiplex PCR, and TCRdb holds only the in-frame ones, with some missing. The sample holds 5,400 or so clones; about 81% are singletons and the top ten take 13% to 15%. Input material: ileal tissue. The source is an adult with Crohn's disease.

The CDR3 nucleotides are TGTGCCAGCAGGGGGGGGGACAGGGCGTTCACTGAAGCTTTCTTT. Amino acid sequence: CASRGGDRAFTEAFF. The chain uses TRBV28 and TRBJ1-1; TRBD1 agrees at 9 bases. Germline V gene sequence: CDR1 MDHEN, CDR2 SYDVKM. The junction had 9 bases not matched to a gene; V was cut back by 6 bases and J by 4 bases. This CDR3 has 15 amino acids. Filled out from reference TRBV28 and TRBJ1-1, the complete variable domain reads DVKVTQSSRYLVKRTGEKVFLECVQDMDHENMFWYRQDPGLGLRLIYFSYDVKMKEKGDIPEGYSVSREKKERFSLILESASTNQTSMYLCASRGGDRAFTEAFFGQGTRLTVV.